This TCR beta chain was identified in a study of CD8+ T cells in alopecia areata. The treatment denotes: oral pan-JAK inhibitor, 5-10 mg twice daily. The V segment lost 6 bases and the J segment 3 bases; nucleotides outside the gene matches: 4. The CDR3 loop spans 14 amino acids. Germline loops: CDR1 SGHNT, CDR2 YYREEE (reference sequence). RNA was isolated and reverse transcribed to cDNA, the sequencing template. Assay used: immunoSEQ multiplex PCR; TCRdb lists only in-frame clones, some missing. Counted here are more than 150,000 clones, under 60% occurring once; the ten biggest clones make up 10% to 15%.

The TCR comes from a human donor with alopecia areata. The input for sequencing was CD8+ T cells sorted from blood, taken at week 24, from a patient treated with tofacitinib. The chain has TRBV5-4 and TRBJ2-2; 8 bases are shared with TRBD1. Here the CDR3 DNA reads TGTGCCAGCACAGACAGGGGCGACACCGGGGAGCTGTTTTTT. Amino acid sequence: CASTDRGDTGELFF. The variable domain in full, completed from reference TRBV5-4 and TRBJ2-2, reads ETGVTQSPTHLIKTRGQQVTLRCSSQSGHNTVSWYQQALGQGPQFIFQYYREEENGRGNFPPRFSGLQFPNYSSELNVNALELDDSALYLCASTDRGDTGELFFGEGSRLTVL.